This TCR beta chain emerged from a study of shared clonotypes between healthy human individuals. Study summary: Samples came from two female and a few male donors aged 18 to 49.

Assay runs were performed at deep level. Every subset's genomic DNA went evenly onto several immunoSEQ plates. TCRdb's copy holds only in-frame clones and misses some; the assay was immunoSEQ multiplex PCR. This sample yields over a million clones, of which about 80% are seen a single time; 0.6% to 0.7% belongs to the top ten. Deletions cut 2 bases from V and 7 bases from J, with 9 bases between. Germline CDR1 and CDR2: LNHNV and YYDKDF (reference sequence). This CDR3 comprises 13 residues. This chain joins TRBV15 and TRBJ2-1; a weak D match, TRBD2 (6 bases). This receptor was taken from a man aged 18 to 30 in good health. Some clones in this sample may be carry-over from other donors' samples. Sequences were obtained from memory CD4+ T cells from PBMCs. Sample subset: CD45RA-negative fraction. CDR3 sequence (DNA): TGTGCCACCAGCAGACGACTAGTTAATGAGCAGTTCTTC. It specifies CATSRRLVNEQFF. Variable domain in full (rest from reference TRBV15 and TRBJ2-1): DAMVIQNPRYQVTQFGKPVTLSCSQTLNHNVMYWYQQKSSQAPKLLFHYYDKDFNNEADTPDNFQSRRPNTSFCFLDIRSPGLGDTAMYLCATSRRLVNEQFFGPGTRLTVL.